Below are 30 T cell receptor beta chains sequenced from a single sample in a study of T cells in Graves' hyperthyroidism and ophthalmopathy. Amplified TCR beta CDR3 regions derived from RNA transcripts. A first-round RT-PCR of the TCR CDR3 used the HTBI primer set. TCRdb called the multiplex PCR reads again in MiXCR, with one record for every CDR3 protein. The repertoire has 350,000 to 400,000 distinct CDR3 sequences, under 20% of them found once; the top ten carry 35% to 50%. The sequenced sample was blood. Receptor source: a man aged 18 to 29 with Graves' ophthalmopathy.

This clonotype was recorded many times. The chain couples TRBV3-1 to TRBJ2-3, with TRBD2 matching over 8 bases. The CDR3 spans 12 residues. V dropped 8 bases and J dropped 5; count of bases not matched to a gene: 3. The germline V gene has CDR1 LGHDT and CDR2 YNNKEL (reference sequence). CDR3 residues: CASGLAGDTQYF. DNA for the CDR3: TGTGCCAGCGGACTAGCAGGAGATACGCAGTATTTT.

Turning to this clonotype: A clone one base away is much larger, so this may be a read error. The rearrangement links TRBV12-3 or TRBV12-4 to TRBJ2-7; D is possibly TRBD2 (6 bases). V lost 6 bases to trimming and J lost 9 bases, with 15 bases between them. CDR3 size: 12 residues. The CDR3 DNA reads TGTGCCAGCAGCCAGACAAATAGCGGGCAGTACTTC. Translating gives CASSQTNSGQYF.

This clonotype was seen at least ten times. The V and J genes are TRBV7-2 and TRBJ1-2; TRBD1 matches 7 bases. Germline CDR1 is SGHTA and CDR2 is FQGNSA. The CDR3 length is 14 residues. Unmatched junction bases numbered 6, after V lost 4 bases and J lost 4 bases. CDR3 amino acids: CASSSGTAIYGYTF. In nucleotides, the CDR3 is TGTGCCAGCAGCTCCGGGACAGCTATCTATGGCTACACCTTC.

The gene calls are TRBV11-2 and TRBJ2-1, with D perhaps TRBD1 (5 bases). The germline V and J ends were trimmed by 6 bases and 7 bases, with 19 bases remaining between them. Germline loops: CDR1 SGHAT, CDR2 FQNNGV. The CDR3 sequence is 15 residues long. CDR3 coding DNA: TGTGCCAGCAGTAGCTTGTCCCAGGGAAGGAATGAGCAGTTCTTC. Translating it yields CASSSLSQGRNEQFF.

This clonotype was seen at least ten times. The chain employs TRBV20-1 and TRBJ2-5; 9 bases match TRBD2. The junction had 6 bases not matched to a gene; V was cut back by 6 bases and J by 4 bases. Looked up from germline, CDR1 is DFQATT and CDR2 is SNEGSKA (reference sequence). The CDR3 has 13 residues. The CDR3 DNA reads TGCAGTGCCCCGAAAGCGGGGGGAGAGACCCAGTACTTC. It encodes CSAPKAGGETQYF.

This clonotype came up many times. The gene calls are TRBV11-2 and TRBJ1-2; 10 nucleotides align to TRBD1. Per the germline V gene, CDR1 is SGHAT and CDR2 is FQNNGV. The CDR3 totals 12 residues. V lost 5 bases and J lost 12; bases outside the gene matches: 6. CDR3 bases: TGTGCCAGCAGCCTCTCGACAGGGGGCAACACCTTC. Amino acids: CASSLSTGGNTF.

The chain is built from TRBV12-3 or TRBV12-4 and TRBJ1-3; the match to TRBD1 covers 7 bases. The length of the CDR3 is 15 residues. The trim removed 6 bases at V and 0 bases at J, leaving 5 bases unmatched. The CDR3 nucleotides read TGTGCCAGCAGACAGGGGACTTTCTCTGGAAACACCATATATTTT. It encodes CASRQGTFSGNTIYF.

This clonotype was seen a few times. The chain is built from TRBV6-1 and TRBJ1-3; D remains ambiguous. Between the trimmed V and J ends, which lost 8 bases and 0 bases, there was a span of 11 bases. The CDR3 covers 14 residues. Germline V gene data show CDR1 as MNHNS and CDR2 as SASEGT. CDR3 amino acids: CASAPAYSGNTIYF. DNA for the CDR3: TGTGCCAGCGCCCCGGCCTACTCTGGAAACACCATATATTTT.

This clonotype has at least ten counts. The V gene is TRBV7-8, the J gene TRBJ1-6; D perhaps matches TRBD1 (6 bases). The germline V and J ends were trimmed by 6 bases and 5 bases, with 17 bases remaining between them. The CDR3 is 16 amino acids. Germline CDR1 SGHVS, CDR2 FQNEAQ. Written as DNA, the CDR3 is TGTGCCAGCAGAAGGGGGAGGGGGACAAATAATTCACCCCTCCACTTT. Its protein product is CASRRGRGTNNSPLHF.

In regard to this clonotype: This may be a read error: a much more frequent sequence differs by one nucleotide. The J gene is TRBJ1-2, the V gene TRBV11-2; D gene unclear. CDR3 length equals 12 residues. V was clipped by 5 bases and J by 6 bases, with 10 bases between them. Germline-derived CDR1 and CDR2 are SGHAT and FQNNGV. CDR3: CASSPDTHGYTF. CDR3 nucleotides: TGTGCCAGCAGCCCCGACACCCATGGCTACACCTTC. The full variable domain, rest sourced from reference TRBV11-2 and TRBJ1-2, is EAGVAQSPRYKIIEKRQSVAFWCNPISGHATLYWYQQILGQGPKLLIQFQNNGVVDDSQLPKDRFSAERLKGVDSTLKIQPAKLEDSAVYLCASSPDTHGYTFGSGTRLTVV.

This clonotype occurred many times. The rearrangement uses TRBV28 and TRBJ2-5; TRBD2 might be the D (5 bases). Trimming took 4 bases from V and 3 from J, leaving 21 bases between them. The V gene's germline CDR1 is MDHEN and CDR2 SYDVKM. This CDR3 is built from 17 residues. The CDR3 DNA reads TGTGCCAGCAGTTCCTACTTTACTGCGGGTAGGAAAGAGACCCAGTACTTC. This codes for CASSSYFTAGRKETQYF. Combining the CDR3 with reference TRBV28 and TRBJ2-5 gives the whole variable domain DVKVTQSSRYLVKRTGEKVFLECVQDMDHENMFWYRQDPGLGLRLIYFSYDVKMKEKGDIPEGYSVSREKKERFSLILESASTNQTSMYLCASSSYFTAGRKETQYFGPGTRLLVL.

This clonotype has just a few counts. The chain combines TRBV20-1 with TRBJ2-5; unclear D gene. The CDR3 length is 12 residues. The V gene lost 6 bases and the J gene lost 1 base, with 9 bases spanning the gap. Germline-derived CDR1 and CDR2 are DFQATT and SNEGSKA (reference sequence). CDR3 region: CSAQRFQETQYF. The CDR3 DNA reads TGCAGTGCGCAGCGCTTCCAAGAGACCCAGTACTTC.

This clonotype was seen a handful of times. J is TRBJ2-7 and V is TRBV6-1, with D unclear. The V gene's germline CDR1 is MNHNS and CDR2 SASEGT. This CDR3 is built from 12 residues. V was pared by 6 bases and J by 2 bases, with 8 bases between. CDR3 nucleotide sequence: TGTGCCAGCAGCCCTGACCCCTACGAGCAGTACTTC. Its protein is CASSPDPYEQYF.

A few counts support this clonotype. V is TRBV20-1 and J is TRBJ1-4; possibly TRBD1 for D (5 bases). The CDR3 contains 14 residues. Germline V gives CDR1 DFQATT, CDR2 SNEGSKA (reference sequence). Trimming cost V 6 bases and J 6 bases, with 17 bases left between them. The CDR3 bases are TGCAGTGCAATCCGGGGGTTATCGTATGAAAAACTGTTTTTT. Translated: CSAIRGLSYEKLFF.

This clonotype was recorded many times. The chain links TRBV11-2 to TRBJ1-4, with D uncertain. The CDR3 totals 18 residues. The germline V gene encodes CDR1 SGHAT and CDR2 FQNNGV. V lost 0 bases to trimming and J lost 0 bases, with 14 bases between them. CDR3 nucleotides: TGTGCCAGCAGCTTAGAAGGTTTGGGATCTCCAACTAATGAAAAACTGTTTTTT. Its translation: CASSLEGLGSPTNEKLFF. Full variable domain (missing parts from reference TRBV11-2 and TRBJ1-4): EAGVAQSPRYKIIEKRQSVAFWCNPISGHATLYWYQQILGQGPKLLIQFQNNGVVDDSQLPKDRFSAERLKGVDSTLKIQPAKLEDSAVYLCASSLEGLGSPTNEKLFFGSGTQLSVL.

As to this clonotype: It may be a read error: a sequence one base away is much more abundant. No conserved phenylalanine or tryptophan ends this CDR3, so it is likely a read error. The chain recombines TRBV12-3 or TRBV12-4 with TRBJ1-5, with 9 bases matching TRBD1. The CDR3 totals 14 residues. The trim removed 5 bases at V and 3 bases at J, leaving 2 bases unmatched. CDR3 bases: TGTGCCAGCAGTCGGACAGGGGTCAATCAGCCCCAGCATTTA. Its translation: CASSRTGVNQPQHL.

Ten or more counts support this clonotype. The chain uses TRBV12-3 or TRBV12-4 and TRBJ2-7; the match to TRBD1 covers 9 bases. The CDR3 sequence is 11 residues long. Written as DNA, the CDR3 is TGTGCAAGCGGGACAGGGAACGAGCAGTACTTC. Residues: CASGTGNEQYF.

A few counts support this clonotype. The CDR3 protein is CASASDRDSNQPQHF. Here the CDR3 DNA reads TGTGCCAGTGCCTCGGACAGAGATAGCAATCAGCCCCAGCATTTT. J is TRBJ1-5 and V is TRBV19; D may be TRBD1 (6 bases). CDR1 and CDR2 from the germline V gene are LNHDA and SQIVND (reference sequence). The CDR3 spans 15 residues. Trimming pared 8 bases from V and 0 bases from J, leaving 14 bases between. Full variable domain (missing parts from reference TRBV19 and TRBJ1-5): DGGITQSPKYLFRKEGQNVTLSCEQNLNHDAMYWYRQDPGQGLRLIYYSQIVNDFQKGDIAEGYSVSREKKESFPLTVTSAQKNPTAFYLCASASDRDSNQPQHFGDGTRLSIL.

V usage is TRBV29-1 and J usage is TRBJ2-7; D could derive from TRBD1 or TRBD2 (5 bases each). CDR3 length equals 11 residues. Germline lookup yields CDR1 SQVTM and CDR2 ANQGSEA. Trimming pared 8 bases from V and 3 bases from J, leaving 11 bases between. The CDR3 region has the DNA TGCAGCACAAGGGACGGCTACGAGCAGTACTTC. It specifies CSTRDGYEQYF.

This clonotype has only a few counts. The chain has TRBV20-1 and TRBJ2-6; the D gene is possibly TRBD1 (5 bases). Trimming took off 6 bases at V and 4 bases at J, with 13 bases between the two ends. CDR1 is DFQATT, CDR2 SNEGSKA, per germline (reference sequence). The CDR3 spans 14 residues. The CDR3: CSARRGEGANVLTF. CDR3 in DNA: TGCAGTGCGAGAAGGGGTGAAGGGGCCAACGTCCTGACTTTC.

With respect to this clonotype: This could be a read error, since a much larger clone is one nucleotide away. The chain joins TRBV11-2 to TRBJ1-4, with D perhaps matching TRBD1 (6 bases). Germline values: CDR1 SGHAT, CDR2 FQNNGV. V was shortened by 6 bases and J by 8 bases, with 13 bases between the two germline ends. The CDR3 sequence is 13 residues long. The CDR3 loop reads CASRQGTREKLFF. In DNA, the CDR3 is TGTGCCAGCAGGCAGGGGACTAGAGAAAAACTGTTTTTT.

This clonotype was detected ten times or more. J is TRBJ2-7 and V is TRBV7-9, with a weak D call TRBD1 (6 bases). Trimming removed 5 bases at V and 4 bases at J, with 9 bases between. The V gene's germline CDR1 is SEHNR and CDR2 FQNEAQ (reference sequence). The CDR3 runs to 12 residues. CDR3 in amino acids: CASSLTGYEQYF. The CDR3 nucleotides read TGTGCCAGCAGCCTCACAGGGTACGAGCAGTACTTC. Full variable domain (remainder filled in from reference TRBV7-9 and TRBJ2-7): DTGVSQNPRHKITKRGQNVTFRCDPISEHNRLYWYRQTLGQGPEFLTYFQNEAQLEKSRLLSDRFSAERPKGSFSTLEIQRTEQGDSAMYLCASSLTGYEQYFGPGTRLTVT.

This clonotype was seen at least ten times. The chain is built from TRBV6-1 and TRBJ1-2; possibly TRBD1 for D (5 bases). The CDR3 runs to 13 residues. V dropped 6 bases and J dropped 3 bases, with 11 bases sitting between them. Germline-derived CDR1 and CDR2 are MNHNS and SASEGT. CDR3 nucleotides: TGTGCCAGCAGGTCACAGGAGTACTATGGCTACACCTTC. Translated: CASRSQEYYGYTF.

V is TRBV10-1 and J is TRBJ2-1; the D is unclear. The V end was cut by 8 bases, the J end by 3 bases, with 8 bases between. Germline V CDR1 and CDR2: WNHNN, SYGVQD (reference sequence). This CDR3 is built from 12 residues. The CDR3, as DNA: TGCGCCAGCGCTGCGGACTACAATGAGCAGTTCTTC. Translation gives CASAADYNEQFF.

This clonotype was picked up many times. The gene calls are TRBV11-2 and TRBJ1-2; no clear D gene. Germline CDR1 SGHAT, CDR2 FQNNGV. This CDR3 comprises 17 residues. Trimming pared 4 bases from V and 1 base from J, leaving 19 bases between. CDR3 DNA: TGTGCCAGCAGCTCGATCAGTCACGGCGATAGTAACTATGGCTACACCTTC. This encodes CASSSISHGDSNYGYTF.

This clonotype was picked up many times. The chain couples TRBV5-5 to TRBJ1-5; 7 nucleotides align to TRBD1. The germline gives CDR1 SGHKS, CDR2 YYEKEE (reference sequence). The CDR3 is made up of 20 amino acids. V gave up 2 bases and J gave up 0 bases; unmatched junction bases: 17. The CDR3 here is CASSFNYIQGIAYSNQPQHF. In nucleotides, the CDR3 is TGTGCCAGCAGCTTCAACTATATACAGGGGATTGCCTATAGCAATCAGCCCCAGCATTTT.

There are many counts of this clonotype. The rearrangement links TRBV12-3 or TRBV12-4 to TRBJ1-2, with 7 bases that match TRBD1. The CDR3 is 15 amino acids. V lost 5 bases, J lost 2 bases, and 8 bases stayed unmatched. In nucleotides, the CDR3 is TGTGCCAGCAGTCCCGCCGGGACAGAAAACTATGGCTACACCTTC. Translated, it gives CASSPAGTENYGYTF.

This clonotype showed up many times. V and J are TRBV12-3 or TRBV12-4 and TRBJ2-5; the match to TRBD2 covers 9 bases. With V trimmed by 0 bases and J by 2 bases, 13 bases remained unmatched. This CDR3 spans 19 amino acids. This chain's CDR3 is CASSLAPAGASGEQETQYF. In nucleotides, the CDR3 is TGTGCCAGCAGTTTAGCCCCCGCGGGGGCTAGCGGGGAGCAAGAGACCCAGTACTTC.

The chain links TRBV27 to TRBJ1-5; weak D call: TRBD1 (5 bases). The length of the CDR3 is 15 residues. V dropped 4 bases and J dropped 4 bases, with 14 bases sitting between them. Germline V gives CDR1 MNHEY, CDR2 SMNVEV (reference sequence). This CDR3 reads CASSSGRAINQPQHF. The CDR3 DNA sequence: TGTGCCAGCAGTTCAGGCAGGGCGATTAATCAGCCCCAGCATTTT.

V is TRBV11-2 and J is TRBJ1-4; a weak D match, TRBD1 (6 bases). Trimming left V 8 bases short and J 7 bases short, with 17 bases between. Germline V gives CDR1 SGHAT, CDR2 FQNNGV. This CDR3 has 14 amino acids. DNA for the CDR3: TGTGCCAGCGTGGGGGGGGCGGCGGGTGAAAAACTGTTTTTT. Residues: CASVGGAAGEKLFF.